A single sample gave rise to the 28 T cell receptor beta chains below, sequenced in a study of regulatory T cells in long-lasting Graves disease. Building of the TCR beta libraries involved iRepertoire HTBI primers and Arm-PCR of CDR3 regions. Via MiXCR, TCRdb re-called the multiplex PCR reads, giving one row per CDR3 protein. The sample records 550,000 to 700,000 distinct CDR3 sequences, about 16% being singletons. Noted time point: newly diagnosed GD, antithyroid drugs for less than 3 months. Making the TCR library involved RNA that had been extracted from PBMCs. These same data were also listed under a study on T cells in Graves' hyperthyroidism and ophthalmopathy.

Specimen: peripheral blood mononuclear cells (PBMCs), collected at new diagnosis, from a patient treated with antithyroid drugs. These receptors were obtained from a man aged 18 to 30 with Graves disease.

A few counts support this clonotype. V usage is TRBV20-1 and J usage is TRBJ2-1, with TRBD1 matching over 8 bases. In germline, CDR1 is DFQATT, CDR2 SNEGSKA (reference sequence). The trim removed 5 bases at V and 6 bases at J, leaving 9 bases unmatched. This CDR3 has 14 amino acids. The DNA of the CDR3 is TGCAGTGCTCAGGACAGGGAACAGACCAATGAGCAGTTCTTC. Translation gives CSAQDREQTNEQFF.

The chain links TRBV30 to TRBJ1-1; 8 bases align to TRBD1. Germline V lookup: CDR1 GTSNPN, CDR2 SVGIG (reference sequence). V lost 6 bases to trimming and J lost 0 bases; unmatched junction nucleotides: 9. The CDR3 has 15 residues. CDR3 loop: CACPGQGSLNTEAFF. CDR3 nucleotides: TGTGCCTGCCCCGGACAGGGTTCCCTGAACACTGAAGCTTTCTTT.

The chain is built from TRBV7-2 and TRBJ2-3; D not resolved. Germline loops: CDR1 SGHTA, CDR2 FQGNSA. The CDR3 is 15 residues long. V was cut by 0 bases and J by 1 base, with 8 bases left in between. CDR3 sequence (DNA): TGTGCCAGCAGCTTAGCGCCTGGAGGCACAGATACGCAGTATTTT. Protein product: CASSLAPGGTDTQYF.

This clonotype was detected ten times or more. The rearrangement links TRBV30 to TRBJ2-3; D might be TRBD1 (7 bases). V lost 5 bases to trimming and J lost 2 bases, with 14 bases between them. The germline V gene encodes CDR1 GTSNPN and CDR2 SVGIG (reference sequence). The CDR3 loop spans 14 amino acids. The CDR3 protein is CAWEAGQITDTQYF. CDR3 sequence (DNA): TGTGCCTGGGAGGCGGGACAGATCACAGATACGCAGTATTTT.

This clonotype was detected many times. V usage is TRBV3-1 and J usage is TRBJ1-5, with TRBD1 identical over 9 bases. V shed 2 bases and J 8 bases; nucleotides not matched to a gene: 10. The CDR3 contains 16 residues. The germline gives CDR1 LGHDT, CDR2 YNNKEL (reference sequence). The CDR3 DNA reads as TGTGCCAGCAGCCAAACCGGGACAGGGCTAATGGAGCCCCAGCATTTT. As protein: CASSQTGTGLMEPQHF.

This clonotype was recorded only once. This chain connects TRBV18 to TRBJ2-7; 7 bases align to TRBD1. Looked up from germline, CDR1 is KGHSH and CDR2 is LQKENI. The CDR3 loop spans 15 amino acids. V trimming: 1 base; J trimming: 6 bases; junction bases outside the gene matches: 9. CDR3 in DNA: TGTGCCAGCTCACCACGGGACAGCCCACCCGGCGAGCAGTACTTC. Its translation: CASSPRDSPPGEQYF.

This clonotype was detected ten times or more. This chain uses TRBV6-1 with TRBJ2-5; 7 bases fit TRBD1. The ends lost 4 bases at V and 5 bases at J; junction bases unmatched: 7. Germline V gene data show CDR1 as MNHNS and CDR2 as SASEGT. The CDR3 is made up of 14 amino acids. The CDR3 bases are TGTGCCAGCAGTGCCCAGACAGGGAGTGAGACCCAGTACTTC. This translates into CASSAQTGSETQYF.

Notes on this clonotype: An end of the junction differs from the germline gene, which may be a read error. The chain couples TRBV20-1 to TRBJ1-4; TRBD1 agrees at 12 bases. The CDR3 runs to 17 residues. The germline CDR1 and CDR2 sequences are DFQATT and SNEGSKA (reference sequence). Here the CDR3 DNA reads TGCAGTGTTCCCCTGGGGGGACAGGGGGCGGGGGGTGAAAAACCGTTTTTT. This codes for CSVPLGGQGAGGEKPFF.

V is TRBV5-1 and J is TRBJ1-5; D gene unclear. The germline V and J ends were trimmed by 3 bases and 6 bases, with 10 bases remaining between them. The CDR3 has 13 amino acids. Germline values: CDR1 SGHRS, CDR2 YFSETQ. CDR3 in DNA: TGCGCCAGCAGCTGGAAGGAGGGTCAGCCCCAGCATTTT. Protein sequence: CASSWKEGQPQHF. Full variable domain (rest looked up from reference TRBV5-1 and TRBJ1-5): KAGVTQTPRYLIKTRGQQVTLSCSPISGHRSVSWYQQTPGQGLQFLFEYFSETQRNKGNFPGRFSGRQFSNSRSEMNVSTLELGDSALYLCASSWKEGQPQHFGDGTRLSIL.

The sample holds a few counts of this clonotype. The gene calls are TRBV4-1 and TRBJ2-5, with 9 bases identical to TRBD2. Per the germline V gene, CDR1 is MGHRA and CDR2 is YSYEKL. The V gene end was trimmed by 4 bases and the J gene end by 4 bases; junction bases not matched to a gene: 10. This CDR3 is built from 16 residues. CDR3 sequence (DNA): TGCGCCAGCAGCCCCCTTGCGGGAGGGCCGGGAGAGACCCAGTACTTC. Residues: CASSPLAGGPGETQYF.

This clonotype came up many times. The gene calls are TRBV5-6 and TRBJ1-2; 9 bases fit TRBD1. J lost 2 bases, V lost 1 base, and 3 bases had no gene match. Germline CDR1 and CDR2: SGHDT and YYEEEE. The CDR3 spans 15 residues. CDR3 DNA sequence: TGTGCCAGCAGCTTGAGCGGGACAGGGAACTATGGCTACACCTTC. It yields the protein CASSLSGTGNYGYTF.

This chain links TRBV5-1 with TRBJ2-1; the D gene is possibly TRBD2 (5 bases). V lost 6 bases, J lost 7 bases, and 20 bases lay in between. The CDR3 is 15 residues long. CDR1 and CDR2 (germline): SGHRS, YFSETQ. The CDR3 here is CASNEGLERWNEQFF. The DNA for the CDR3 is TGCGCCAGCAACGAGGGCCTAGAAAGGTGGAATGAGCAGTTCTTC.

Details on this clonotype: This may arise from a read error, as a much more abundant clone is one base away. The J gene is TRBJ2-1, the V gene TRBV30; unclear D gene. Germline assignment: CDR1 GTSNPN and CDR2 SVGIG (reference sequence). This CDR3 contains 11 residues. CDR3 nucleotides: TGTGCTTCAGGAGACGGGTACGAGCAGTTCTTC. Its protein is CASGDGYEQFF.

This clonotype showed up many times. This chain uses TRBV27 with TRBJ2-1; 10 nucleotides match TRBD2. Germline V lookup: CDR1 MNHEY, CDR2 SMNVEV (reference sequence). Trimming at V came to 5 bases and at J to 8 bases, leaving 15 bases not matched to a gene. This CDR3 spans 17 amino acids. The CDR3 here is CASSPISPSGGGDEQFF. Written as DNA, the CDR3 is TGTGCCAGCAGTCCCATATCGCCTAGCGGGGGAGGCGATGAGCAGTTCTTC.

A few counts support this clonotype. The V gene is TRBV7-9, the J gene TRBJ2-4; the D gene is possibly TRBD1 (6 bases). Germline V gene sequence: CDR1 SEHNR, CDR2 FQNEAQ (reference sequence). The CDR3 is 16 residues long. V was trimmed by 0 bases and J by 3 bases, leaving 12 bases between them. CDR3 sequence: CASSLAWQGIKNIQYF. Written as DNA, the CDR3 is TGTGCCAGCAGCTTAGCATGGCAGGGGATCAAAAACATTCAGTACTTC.

This clonotype has just a few counts. The rearrangement joins TRBV9 to TRBJ2-3; weak D call: TRBD2 (6 bases). Trimming took 2 bases from V and 5 from J, leaving 15 bases between them. Germline V gene data show CDR1 as SGDLS and CDR2 as YYNGEE. This CDR3 has 15 residues. In DNA, the CDR3 is TGTGCCAGCAGCGTTACCCGGGAGCCGGAAGATACGCAGTATTTT. Translation: CASSVTREPEDTQYF.

This clonotype was observed at least ten times. The rearrangement uses TRBV5-1 and TRBJ2-3; 8 nucleotides agree with TRBD2. Losses at the gene ends were 5 bases for V and 3 bases for J; bases not matched to a gene: 5. The CDR3 length is 14 residues. Germline-derived CDR1 and CDR2 are SGHRS and YFSETQ. The CDR3 loop reads CASRSGSGTDTQYF. DNA for the CDR3: TGCGCCAGCAGAAGCGGGAGCGGAACAGATACGCAGTATTTT.

Only a few counts were recorded for this clonotype. The chain combines TRBV6-7 with TRBJ2-6; D is unclear. TRBV6-7 is annotated as an ORF whose role is uncertain. V lost 8 bases to trimming and J lost 4 bases, with 6 bases between them. The CDR3 contains 12 residues. This CDR3 reads CASGEGANVLTF. CDR3 DNA sequence: TGTGCCAGCGGAGAGGGGGCCAACGTCCTGACTTTC.

The genes are TRBV28 and TRBJ1-1; TRBD1 is a possible D gene (5 bases). Trimming shortened V by 7 bases and J by 5 bases, and 11 bases separated the two germline ends. CDR1 and CDR2 from the germline V gene are MDHEN and SYDVKM. This CDR3 spans 12 amino acids. CDR3 in amino acids: CASTERGTEAFF. As DNA, the CDR3 is TGTGCCAGCACCGAAAGGGGTACTGAAGCTTTCTTT.

This clonotype occurred a few times. V is TRBV15 and J is TRBJ2-2, with TRBD1 identical over 9 bases. From germline, CDR1 is LNHNV and CDR2 YYDKDF (reference sequence). Trimming at V came to 6 bases and at J to 5 bases, leaving 7 bases not matched to a gene. CDR3 length equals 15 residues. Here the CDR3 reads CATRDKTGGTGELFF. CDR3 DNA: TGTGCCACCAGAGACAAGACAGGGGGAACCGGGGAGCTGTTTTTT.

The V call is TRBV27, the J call TRBJ1-2; 8 nucleotides agree with TRBD1. Germline V CDR1 and CDR2: MNHEY, SMNVEV (reference sequence). V trimming: 3 bases; J trimming: 4 bases; junction bases outside the gene matches: 4. The CDR3 is 14 residues long. The CDR3 DNA is TGTGCCAGCAGTTTTCAGGGGACAGGCTATGGCTACACCTTC. This gives the protein CASSFQGTGYGYTF.

This clonotype was counted many times. The V gene is TRBV6-5, the J gene TRBJ1-6, with a possible D match to TRBD1 (5 bases). V was cut by 0 bases and J by 7 bases, with 16 bases left in between. Looked up from germline, CDR1 is MNHEY and CDR2 is SVGAGI. The CDR3 is made up of 17 amino acids. The CDR3 DNA follows: TGTGCCAGCAGTTACTCGCCTGCGTGGGGGGACAATTCACCCCTCCACTTT. This sequence encodes CASSYSPAWGDNSPLHF.

This chain's CDR3 is CSAKRGGNPDYEQYF. The CDR3 nucleotides are TGCAGTGCCAAGCGTGGCGGGAACCCTGACTACGAGCAGTACTTC. V and J are TRBV20-1 and TRBJ2-7, with D maybe TRBD2 (6 bases). CDR3 length: 15 amino acids. The germline gives CDR1 DFQATT, CDR2 SNEGSKA (reference sequence). The V end lost 6 bases, the J end lost 3 bases, and 21 bases lay between the germline ends.

This clonotype has ten or more counts. J is TRBJ2-1 and V is TRBV7-9; tentatively, D is TRBD2 (6 bases). The CDR3 loop spans 15 amino acids. With 3 bases removed from V and 7 bases from J, the gap between germline ends came to 16 bases. Germline assignment: CDR1 SEHNR and CDR2 FQNEAQ (reference sequence). CDR3 amino acids: CASSFQEGRRNEQFF. The DNA for the CDR3 is TGTGCCAGCAGCTTCCAGGAGGGCCGGCGGAATGAGCAGTTCTTC.

This clonotype was seen more than once but under ten times. The V call is TRBV2, the J call TRBJ1-5, with TRBD1 identical over 8 bases. V lost 6 bases and J lost 9; bases outside the gene matches: 10. CDR3 size: 14 residues. The germline gives CDR1 SNHLY, CDR2 FYNNEI. The CDR3 DNA follows: TGTGCCAGCAGCGCGGGACAGGAGTATCGGCCCCAGCATTTT. It specifies CASSAGQEYRPQHF.

The rearrangement links TRBV4-1 to TRBJ2-1; D is unclear. The CDR3 has 15 residues. Trimming took off 0 bases at V and 6 bases at J, with 12 bases between the two ends. CDR1 is MGHRA and CDR2 is YSYEKL in the germline V gene. CDR3 region: CASSQDLGQSNEQFF. The DNA of the CDR3 is TGCGCCAGCAGCCAAGATCTAGGCCAGTCCAATGAGCAGTTCTTC.

This clonotype was detected many times. V and J are TRBV7-9 and TRBJ2-7; D remains unclear. From germline, CDR1 is SEHNR and CDR2 FQNEAQ (reference sequence). V was cut by 6 bases and J by 5 bases, with 11 bases left in between. The CDR3 is 12 residues long. In DNA, the CDR3 is TGTGCCAGCAGGAAAAGCACGGACGAGCAGTACTTC. This translates into CASRKSTDEQYF. The variable domain in full, completed from reference TRBV7-9 and TRBJ2-7, reads DTGVSQNPRHKITKRGQNVTFRCDPISEHNRLYWYRQTLGQGPEFLTYFQNEAQLEKSRLLSDRFSAERPKGSFSTLEIQRTEQGDSAMYLCASRKSTDEQYFGPGTRLTVT.

The table lists this clonotype with many counts. The V and J genes are TRBV28 and TRBJ2-5; 7 positions match TRBD1. The germline gives CDR1 MDHEN, CDR2 SYDVKM. The trim removed 5 bases at V and 8 bases at J, leaving 11 bases unmatched. This CDR3 region has 14 residues. For the CDR3, the DNA is TGTGCCAGCAGTCCCCACCGACAGGGTAAAACCCAGTACTTC. Translation gives CASSPHRQGKTQYF. The whole variable domain, filled in from reference TRBV28 and TRBJ2-5, reads DVKVTQSSRYLVKRTGEKVFLECVQDMDHENMFWYRQDPGLGLRLIYFSYDVKMKEKGDIPEGYSVSREKKERFSLILESASTNQTSMYLCASSPHRQGKTQYFGPGTRLLVL.